What follows are 14 T cell receptor beta chains derived from one specimen sequenced in a study of cytomegalovirus exposure and HLA in healthy donors. Use of 60 Vbeta and 13 Jbeta primers characterized the PCR. Sequencing used immunoSEQ multiplex PCR; TCRdb keeps in-frame clones, though not all of them. The data contain about 200,000 clones, 79% of them singletons. The sample taken for sequencing was PBMCs. These receptors originate from a man between 45 and 60 years old in good health and CMV-seronegative.

This clone appeared a single time. The CDR3 spells CASSQTPPGTNEKLFF. The CDR3 nucleotides are TGCGCCAGCAGTCAAACCCCCCCAGGTACTAATGAAAAACTGTTTTTT. V usage is TRBV5-1 and J usage is TRBJ1-4; no definite D call. This CDR3 contains 16 residues. Germline V lookup: CDR1 SGHRS, CDR2 YFSETQ. Trimming shortened V by 5 bases and J by 2 bases, and 16 bases separated the two germline ends.

This clone is a singleton in its sample. The same CDR3 arises from other DNA sequences in this sample as well. V is TRBV9 and J is TRBJ2-3; 8 bases align to TRBD2. V shed 0 bases and J 2 bases; nucleotides not matched to a gene: 2. This CDR3 has 15 residues. The V gene's germline CDR1 is SGDLS and CDR2 YYNGEE. CDR3 nucleotide sequence: TGTGCCAGCAGCGTAGCGGGAGGGCCCACAGATACGCAGTATTTT. It yields the protein CASSVAGGPTDTQYF.

V is TRBV19 and J is TRBJ2-6; D perhaps matches TRBD1 (5 bases). From germline, CDR1 is LNHDA and CDR2 SQIVND (reference sequence). Trimming removed 3 bases from V and 0 bases from J, with 18 bases in between. There are 19 residues in the CDR3. In nucleotides, the CDR3 is TGTGCCAGTAGTATGACAGTAACTGCAATGCCCTCTGGGGCCAACGTCCTGACTTTC. Protein sequence: CASSMTVTAMPSGANVLTF.

The chain joins TRBV2 to TRBJ2-5; TRBD2 matches at 10 bases. The CDR3 spans 17 residues. Germline values: CDR1 SNHLY, CDR2 FYNNEI. Germline trimming cut 2 bases from V and 8 bases from J; bases unmatched to any gene: 14. The CDR3 nucleotides read TGTGCCAGCAGTGAATCAAGGAGCGGGAGGGCCCAGGTCACCCAGTACTTC. Its translation is CASSESRSGRAQVTQYF.

The chain joins TRBV5-1 to TRBJ2-1; 7 bases fit TRBD2. Germline V gene sequence: CDR1 SGHRS, CDR2 YFSETQ. The CDR3 totals 16 residues. J was trimmed by 2 bases and V by 0 bases; bases with no gene match: 5. The chain's CDR3 is CASSLAAREPYNEQFF. The CDR3 DNA reads as TGCGCCAGCAGCTTGGCGGCGCGGGAGCCCTACAATGAGCAGTTCTTC.

In the case of this clone: Distinct nucleotide sequences in the sample also encode this CDR3. The rearrangement uses TRBV5-1 and TRBJ2-7, with unresolved D. Looked up from germline, CDR1 is SGHRS and CDR2 is YFSETQ. V shed 4 bases and J shed 3 bases, with 14 bases lying between them. The CDR3 runs to 14 residues. The CDR3 nucleotides are TGCGCCAGCAGCGCCAACCCCGATAGCTACGAGCAGTACTTC. The encoded protein is CASSANPDSYEQYF.

This CDR3 is CASSSTGQGGGYTF. CDR3 nucleotides: TGCGCCAGCAGCTCTACTGGACAGGGAGGCGGCTACACCTTC. The chain is built from TRBV5-1 and TRBJ1-2; TRBD1 matches 8 bases. The CDR3 totals 14 residues. Trimming cost V 3 bases and J 8 bases; bases outside gene matches: 9. Germline lookup yields CDR1 SGHRS and CDR2 YFSETQ.

V gene TRBV30 combines with J gene TRBJ2-1; 12 nucleotides align to TRBD1. CDR3 size: 11 residues. The ends lost 5 bases at V and 11 bases at J; junction bases unmatched: 1. Per germline, CDR1 GTSNPN and CDR2 SVGIG (reference sequence). The CDR3: CAWGTGGQQFF. CDR3 bases: TGTGCCTGGGGGACAGGGGGCCAGCAGTTCTTC.

CDR3: CASSLDYSSNQPQHF. The CDR3 DNA reads TGTGCCAGCTCACTAGATTACAGTAGCAATCAGCCCCAGCATTTT. V gene TRBV18 combines with J gene TRBJ1-5; D is uncertain. The CDR3 is made up of 15 amino acids. V lost 4 bases and J lost 0, with 10 bases in between. Germline-derived CDR1 and CDR2 are KGHSH and LQKENI.

The rearrangement links TRBV11-2 to TRBJ1-5; D remains ambiguous. Germline values: CDR1 SGHAT, CDR2 FQNNGV. The germline V and J ends were trimmed by 5 bases and 5 bases, with 7 bases remaining between them. This CDR3 spans 12 amino acids. The CDR3 DNA follows: TGTGCCAGCAGCCTGGGAGATCAGCCCCAGCATTTT. Encoded protein: CASSLGDQPQHF. The whole variable domain, filled in from reference TRBV11-2 and TRBJ1-5, reads EAGVAQSPRYKIIEKRQSVAFWCNPISGHATLYWYQQILGQGPKLLIQFQNNGVVDDSQLPKDRFSAERLKGVDSTLKIQPAKLEDSAVYLCASSLGDQPQHFGDGTRLSIL.

The V call is TRBV29-1, the J call TRBJ2-1; D is unclear. V lost 2 bases, J lost 2 bases, and 13 bases lay in between. This CDR3 has 15 amino acids. CDR1 SQVTM and CDR2 ANQGSEA come from the germline V gene. CDR3 protein: CSVEQASETYNEQFF. The CDR3 region has the DNA TGCAGCGTTGAACAGGCATCAGAGACCTACAATGAGCAGTTCTTC.

The chain links TRBV9 to TRBJ2-1; the match to TRBD2 covers 9 bases. CDR3 size: 15 residues. Germline CDR1 SGDLS, CDR2 YYNGEE. Trimming at V came to 5 bases and at J to 8 bases, leaving 11 bases not matched to a gene. This CDR3 reads CASSQGRLAGHEQFF. In nucleotides, the CDR3 is TGTGCCAGCAGTCAGGGAAGGCTAGCGGGACATGAGCAGTTCTTC.

V is TRBV18 and J is TRBJ2-7, with a tentative D call TRBD1 (6 bases). The CDR3 is 14 residues long. Germline V gene data show CDR1 as KGHSH and CDR2 as LQKENI. V lost 5 bases to trimming and J lost 5 bases, with 16 bases between them. The chain's CDR3 is CASSGQGNEDEQYF. The CDR3 DNA follows: TGTGCCAGCTCAGGTCAGGGGAACGAGGACGAGCAGTACTTC.

The V call is TRBV30, the J call TRBJ1-2; 9 bases map to TRBD1. The CDR3 runs to 14 residues. Losses at the gene ends were 3 bases for V and 4 bases for J; bases not matched to a gene: 6. Germline V gives CDR1 GTSNPN, CDR2 SVGIG (reference sequence). The CDR3 reads CAWRRQGERYGYTF. DNA of the CDR3: TGTGCCTGGAGGCGACAGGGGGAACGCTATGGCTACACCTTC.